The entry below describes one T cell receptor beta chain. Its specificity is unknown. Vbeta (60) and Jbeta (13) primers were used in the PCR. Measured with immunoSEQ multiplex PCR; TCRdb has only the in-frame clones, and not every one. The table shows roughly 180,000 clones, with around four fifths occurring only once. V shed 4 bases and J shed 6 bases, with 15 bases lying between them. The CDR3 is made up of 13 amino acids. Germline V lookup: CDR1 SQVTM, CDR2 ANQGSEA. This specimen comes from a study of cytomegalovirus exposure and HLA in healthy donors. Study-level information: As an earlier analysis found, about 179 million T cells yielded about 120 million unique TCR beta sequences. Study-level results: The only immune exposure information that was available was CMV serostatus.

This sequence was found in a woman in her 30s in good health and CMV-seronegative. The rearrangement links TRBV29-1 to TRBJ1-2, with D possibly being TRBD1 (5 bases). The sequencing sample was made of PBMCs. This CDR3 reads CSVGLQVEDGYTF. CDR3 in DNA: TGCAGCGTTGGCCTACAGGTTGAGGATGGCTACACCTTC.